This TCR beta chain was captured in a study of chemoradiotherapy in HPV16-positive cancers. The method was immunoSEQ multiplex PCR; TCRdb's version includes in-frame clones alone and lacks a portion of them. The data hold some 6,000 clones, with approximately 80% observed a single time. The CDR3 sequence is 12 residues long. The V and J ends lost 3 bases and 7 bases respectively, with 9 bases between them. Germline V gives CDR1 WSHSY, CDR2 SAAADI. The receptor's source is a human donor with HPV-associated anogenital cancer. This chain links TRBV10-2 with TRBJ1-2; D remains unclear. The sample was acquired from a patient who underwent chemoradiotherapy. CDR3 loop: CASSDSRRGYTF. In DNA form, the CDR3 reads TGCGCCAGCAGTGACAGCCGGCGTGGCTACACCTTC.